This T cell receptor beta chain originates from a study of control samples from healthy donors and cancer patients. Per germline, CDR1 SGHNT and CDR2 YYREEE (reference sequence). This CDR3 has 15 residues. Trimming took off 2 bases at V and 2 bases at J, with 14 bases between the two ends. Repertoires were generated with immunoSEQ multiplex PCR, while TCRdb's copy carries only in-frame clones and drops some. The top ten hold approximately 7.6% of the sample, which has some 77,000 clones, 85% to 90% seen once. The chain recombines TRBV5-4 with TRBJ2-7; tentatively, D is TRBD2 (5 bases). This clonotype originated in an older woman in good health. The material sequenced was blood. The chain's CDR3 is CASSLGSGITYEQYF. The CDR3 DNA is TGTGCCAGCAGCTTAGGTTCGGGAATCACCTACGAGCAGTACTTC.